Below are 8 T cell receptor beta chains sequenced from a single sample in a study of blood T cell repertoires in COVID-19. Assay used: immunoSEQ multiplex PCR; TCRdb lists only in-frame clones, some missing. The sample lists some 250,000 clones; 86% were seen once. Source material: peripheral blood. Receptors were obtained from a woman between 25 and 40 years old with COVID-19, enrolled during active disease.

The V call is TRBV28, the J call TRBJ2-5, with 14 bases identical to TRBD2. The trim removed 6 bases at V and 6 bases at J, leaving 12 bases unmatched. The CDR3 consists of 17 residues. Per germline, CDR1 MDHEN and CDR2 SYDVKM. CDR3 in amino acids: CASSLGLAGESGKTQYF. The CDR3 nucleotides are TGTGCCAGCAGCCTGGGACTAGCGGGGGAGTCTGGAAAGACCCAGTACTTC. Drawing the rest from reference TRBV28 and TRBJ2-5, the complete variable domain is DVKVTQSSRYLVKRTGEKVFLECVQDMDHENMFWYRQDPGLGLRLIYFSYDVKMKEKGDIPEGYSVSREKKERFSLILESASTNQTSMYLCASSLGLAGESGKTQYFGPGTRLLVL.

As regards this clone: The identical CDR3 is also encoded by other nucleotide sequences in the sample. The chain couples TRBV28 to TRBJ2-3; no clear D. From germline, CDR1 is MDHEN and CDR2 SYDVKM. Trimming left V 5 bases short and J 3 bases short, with 6 bases between. There are 12 residues in the CDR3. The CDR3 reads CASSPRTDTQYF. The DNA for the CDR3 is TGTGCCAGCAGTCCTCGGACAGATACGCAGTATTTT.

This chain joins TRBV30 and TRBJ1-5, with D tentatively TRBD1 (5 bases). The germline V gene has CDR1 GTSNPN and CDR2 SVGIG (reference sequence). V was shortened by 1 base and J by 2 bases, with 9 bases between the two germline ends. This CDR3 comprises 14 residues. In DNA form, the CDR3 reads TGTGCCTGGAGTGGGGGGGTCGGCAATCAGCCCCAGCATTTT. It encodes CAWSGGVGNQPQHF.

The chain recombines TRBV9 with TRBJ2-5, with D hard to call. The CDR3 has 14 residues. Looked up from germline, CDR1 is SGDLS and CDR2 is YYNGEE. V was trimmed by 0 bases and J by 5 bases, leaving 11 bases between them. CDR3 residues: CASSVAPGWETQYF. The DNA for the CDR3 is TGTGCCAGCAGCGTAGCTCCCGGGTGGGAGACCCAGTACTTC.

A single count supports this clone. The rearrangement joins TRBV2 to TRBJ2-7, with D possibly called TRBD1 or TRBD2 (5 bases each). Germline CDR1 reads SNHLY; CDR2 reads FYNNEI. This CDR3 spans 13 amino acids. V was shortened by 10 bases and J by 0 bases, with 13 bases between the two germline ends. CDR3 protein: CATRGALSYEQYF. Written as DNA, the CDR3 is TGTGCCACCAGAGGGGCTCTCTCCTACGAGCAGTACTTC.

The chain couples TRBV19 to TRBJ2-5, with 9 bases matching TRBD1. CDR3 length equals 15 residues. Trimming at V came to 10 bases and at J to 2 bases, leaving 11 bases not matched to a gene. CDR1 is LNHDA, CDR2 SQIVND, per germline (reference sequence). CDR3 region: CATPWGDRAQETQYF. CDR3 in DNA: TGTGCCACCCCATGGGGGGACAGGGCTCAAGAGACCCAGTACTTC. The entire variable domain, with the rest obtained from reference TRBV19 and TRBJ2-5, is as follows: DGGITQSPKYLFRKEGQNVTLSCEQNLNHDAMYWYRQDPGQGLRLIYYSQIVNDFQKGDIAEGYSVSREKKESFPLTVTSAQKNPTAFYLCATPWGDRAQETQYFGPGTRLLVL.

The rearrangement uses TRBV6-5 and TRBJ2-3; 10 bases fit TRBD2. V gave up 5 bases and J gave up 6 bases; unmatched junction bases: 8. The CDR3 extends over 15 amino acids. From germline, CDR1 is MNHEY and CDR2 SVGAGI. CDR3 sequence (DNA): TGTGCCAGCAGTACTTTAGCGGGGGGATGGGATACGCAGTATTTT. Translating it yields CASSTLAGGWDTQYF.

The J gene is TRBJ1-1, the V gene TRBV3-1 (or the pseudogene TRBV3-2); no clear D. This CDR3 comprises 11 residues. The germline CDR1 and CDR2 sequences are LGHDT and YNNKEL (reference sequence). V was cut by 0 bases and J by 7 bases, with 3 bases left in between. The CDR3 spells CASSQDIEAFF. CDR3 bases: TGTGCCAGCAGCCAAGACATTGAAGCTTTCTTT.